This T cell receptor (beta chain) comes out of a study of PD-L1 blockade in urothelial cancer. Across the study: Each participant's history included 0 to 3 prior chemotherapy regimens. The median T cell count in blood samples was 140,000 to 150,000.

CDR3 size: 14 residues. CDR1 is SGHAT, CDR2 FQNNGV, per germline. V was trimmed by 3 bases and J by 4 bases, leaving 12 bases between them. Synthetic TCR analog templates were spiked into all PCRs individually. Sequencing was performed with immunoSEQ multiplex PCR; in TCRdb, only in-frame clones are kept and a portion is missing. Among 40,000 or so clones, about 80% were seen once, and the ten largest hold roughly 2.8%. The TCR originated in a man aged 70-80 years with urothelial cancer. Sample: PBMCs, taken around atezolizumab (anti-PD-L1) treatment. This chain links TRBV11-2 with TRBJ2-5; D might be TRBD2 (6 bases). The CDR3 protein is CASSLTSKPETQYF. The CDR3 coding sequence is TGTGCCAGCAGCTTGACTAGTAAACCAGAGACCCAGTACTTC.